Listed below are T cell receptor beta chains from one sample, sequenced in a study of blood T cell repertoires in COVID-19. TCRdb's table, derived via immunoSEQ multiplex PCR, lists solely in-frame clones and lacks some. This sample yields 150,000 to 170,000 clones, of which about 85% are seen a single time; 8.3% belongs to the top ten. Sequencing input: peripheral blood. The receptors originated from a woman in her sixties or seventies with COVID-19, enrolled during active disease. Both conserved end residues are part of each CDR3. Part of the rows lack a size; the others show once, few, many or a class for expanded clones.

>.|TRBJ1-6|TRBV6-5
CASRLDRGNSPLHF
>.|TRBJ1-2|TRBV5-4
CASSLEIRYGYTF
>.|TRBJ1-6|TRBV3-1/TRBV3-2
CASSPATSSPLHF
>.|TRBJ2-2|TRBV6-4
CASRPDSYTGELFF
>.|TRBJ1-5|TRBV5-1
CASSPGWQTNQPQHF
>.|TRBJ1-1|TRBV7-3
CASSFMEDTEAFF
>once|TRBJ2-7|TRBV6-6
CASLDRDLSYEQYF
>.|TRBJ2-7|TRBV6-5
CASTDRVGDEQYF
>.|TRBJ2-5|TRBV24-1
CATGTGVWETQYF
>.|TRBJ1-6|TRBV9
CASSAAGRGNSPLHF
>.|TRBJ1-6|TRBV6-6
CASSYGQGQINSPLHF
>once|TRBJ1-1|TRBV5-6
CASSLLQGLNTEAFF
>once|TRBJ2-5|TRBV7-3
CASSDYAVVAEETQYF
>.|TRBJ1-1|TRBV4-1
CASSQDAAGAGMNTEAFF
>.|TRBJ2-2|TRBV6-4
CASSVFLNSNTGELFF
>.|TRBJ2-3|TRBV19
CASSPQGVETDTQYF
>.|TRBJ1-1|TRBV18
CASSPDTGMNTEAFF
>.|TRBJ1-2|TRBV30
CAWIEGVRGYTF
>.|TRBJ1-2|TRBV6-5
CASSYSSRVNGYTF
>.|TRBJ1-4|TRBV19
CASSLGQGNEKLFF
>.|TRBJ1-6|TRBV7-8
CASSLGRAGRRNSPLHF
>.|TRBJ1-2|TRBV24-1
CATGGNYGYTF